This T cell receptor (beta chain) was recovered during a study of multiple sclerosis patients with progressive multifocal leukoencephalopathy. Overall study findings and caveats: Less diverse TRB repertoires were suggested in most PML patients.

This was a survey-level run. Repertoires were generated with immunoSEQ multiplex PCR, while TCRdb's copy carries only in-frame clones and drops some. The sample yields 25,000 to 35,000 clones, more than 75% seen once. Time point: time of PML onset. After roughly 16 to 60 months on natalizumab, the natalizumab-treated patients developed PML. The T3 samples were drawn when PML began. Comment on this clone: Its antigen remains unknown.

With V trimmed by 3 bases and J by 3 bases, 6 bases remained unmatched. The CDR3 loop spans 14 amino acids. Germline V lookup: CDR1 SGHTS, CDR2 YDEGEE. The chain employs TRBV5-8 and TRBJ2-7, with 7 nucleotides matching TRBD2. The sequenced sample was PBMCs, obtained from a patient treated with natalizumab. The sequence derives from a human donor with progressive multifocal leukoencephalopathy. As DNA, the CDR3 is TGTGCCAGCAGCTCATGGGACTACAACTACGAGCAGTACTTC. Translated, it gives CASSSWDYNYEQYF.